This TCR beta chain was sequenced during a study of OX40 agonist ivuxolimab in advanced cancers. Study-level background: While on treatment, patients had intravenous ivuxolimab at 0.01 to 10 mg/kg every 2 weeks. Therapy given before enrollment (anti-PD-1, anti-PD-L1 or anti-CTLA-4) was allowed, and over 35% had some.

Trimming took 4 bases from V and 4 from J; bases not matched to a gene: 8. Germline V lookup: CDR1 SGHRS, CDR2 YFSETQ. The CDR3 length is 15 residues. Here immunoSEQ multiplex PCR was the method, and the copy in TCRdb shows in-frame clones only, minus some. This table has about 79,000 clones, over 75% appearing once. Autoimmune disease history or systemic immunosuppression led to patients being barred. This TCR derives from an adult with an advanced solid tumor such as melanoma, head and neck, liver or kidney cancer. The rearrangement uses TRBV5-1 and TRBJ2-5; 9 bases align to TRBD1. This specimen consisted of CD4+ or CD8+ T cells sorted from blood, obtained in a trial of the OX40 agonist ivuxolimab. The CDR3 here is CASSRGQGGGETQYF. The CDR3 bases are TGCGCCAGCAGCCGGGGACAGGGTGGCGGAGAGACCCAGTACTTC.